What follows are 2 T cell receptor beta chains derived from one specimen sequenced in a study of blood T cells in healthy people across ages. A second PCR of 7 to 11 cycles used a sample-barcoded 5' primer and a J-beta primer mix. TCRdb re-called the 5' RACE reads with MiXCR, one entry per CDR3 protein. This sample yields fewer than 2,000,000 distinct CDR3 sequences, of which 39% are seen a single time; more than 20% belongs to the top ten. Sequences were obtained from blood. The receptors originated from a human donor in good health.

V is TRBV3-1 and J is TRBJ2-7, with 7 bases identical to TRBD1. Trimming at V came to 6 bases and at J to 0 bases, leaving 8 bases not matched to a gene. CDR1 is LGHDT, CDR2 YNNKEL, per germline (reference sequence). The CDR3 extends over 15 amino acids. The CDR3 loop is CASSLGGHTSYEQYF. In DNA form, the CDR3 reads TGTGCCAGCAGTCTAGGGGGCCATACCTCCTACGAGCAGTACTTC.

DNA for the CDR3: TGTGCCAGCAGCCCTTTTAGTGGCCTCTCCTACGAGCAGTACTTC. This encodes CASSPFSGLSYEQYF. V gene TRBV7-6 combines with J gene TRBJ2-7, with D unresolved. CDR3 length: 15 amino acids. Germline V gene sequence: CDR1 SGHVS, CDR2 FNYEAQ. V lost 5 bases, J lost 0 bases, and 14 bases lay in between.